The entry below describes one TCR beta chain. What it binds is not known. Sequenced by immunoSEQ multiplex PCR; TCRdb stores in-frame clones only, minus some. The sample has about 63,000 clones, 70% to 90% seen once. These data come from a study of cytomegalovirus exposure and HLA in healthy donors. General study results and limits: Many donors carried some public TCRs, although rarity characterized most TCR sequences. Reported performance of the classifier showed diagnosis of cytomegalovirus status with high specificity and sensitivity. Subsequent analysis of the 95 to 150 validation repertoires found a tendency for first-cohort TCR clusters to co-occur.

The TCR was taken from a woman between 18 and 29 years old in good health and CMV-seronegative. Source material: PBMCs.

CDR3 sequence: CASSARQGQTDTQYF. Here the CDR3 DNA reads TGTGCCAGCAGCGCTAGACAGGGGCAGACAGATACGCAGTATTTT. This chain links TRBV5-6 with TRBJ2-3; 8 positions match TRBD1. After removal of 4 bases from V and 3 bases from J, the junction contained 7 bases not matched to a gene. The germline V gene has CDR1 SGHDT and CDR2 YYEEEE. This CDR3 region has 15 residues. The full variable domain, with the rest looked up from reference TRBV5-6 and TRBJ2-3, is DAGVTQSPTHLIKTRGQQVTLRCSPKSGHDTVSWYQQALGQGPQFIFQYYEEEERQRGNFPDRFSGHQFPNYSSELNVNALLLGDSALYLCASSARQGQTDTQYFGPGTRLTVL.